These T cell receptor beta chains were read from a single sample in a study of blood T cell repertoires in COVID-19. Clones were read by immunoSEQ multiplex PCR, and TCRdb kept only the in-frame ones, dropping some. The sample includes 150,000 to 200,000 clones, about 85% of them seen just once. Sequenced: peripheral blood. The receptors come from a man older than 75 with COVID-19, enrolled during active disease. Each CDR3 is given with its conserved first and last residue. D genes are given only for firm matches. The size entry is marked missing in some rows and otherwise reads once, few, many or a size class.

V: TRBV19
J: TRBJ1-6
size: once
D: NA
CDR3: CASSIRQQNSPLHF
DNA: TGTGCCAGTAGTATCCGACAGCAGAATTCACCCCTCCACTTT

V: TRBV6-1
J: TRBJ1-3
size: NA
D: TRBD1
CDR3: CASSGQGASSGNTIYF
DNA: TGTGCCAGCAGTGGACAGGGGGCGAGCTCTGGAAACACCATATATTTT

V: TRBV7-2
J: TRBJ2-5
size: once
D: TRBD1
CDR3: CASSPGTGEETQYF
DNA: TGTGCCAGCAGCCCTGGGACAGGGGAAGAGACCCAGTACTTC

V: TRBV2
J: TRBJ1-1
size: NA
D: NA
CDR3: CASSEESSAFF
DNA: TGTGCCAGCAGTGAGGAGTCATCGGCTTTCTTT

V: TRBV5-5
J: TRBJ2-3
size: NA
D: NA
CDR3: CASTRVLHSTDTQYF
DNA: TGTGCCAGCACCCGGGTTCTCCATAGCACAGATACGCAGTATTTT

V: TRBV6-1
J: TRBJ2-3
size: NA
D: NA
CDR3: CASRPRDWTDTQYF
DNA: TGTGCCAGCAGACCCCGGGACTGGACAGATACGCAGTATTTT

V: TRBV4-1
J: TRBJ1-4
size: NA
D: TRBD1
CDR3: CASSNQGAANEKLFF
DNA: TGCGCCAGCAGCAACCAGGGGGCGGCTAATGAAAAACTGTTTTTT

V: TRBV5-8
J: TRBJ2-7
size: NA
D: NA
CDR3: CASGPRGLPYEQYF
DNA: TGTGCCAGCGGACCCCGAGGGTTGCCTTACGAGCAGTACTTC

V: TRBV10-3
J: TRBJ1-2
size: once
D: NA
CDR3: CAISEIRGNYGYTF
DNA: TGTGCCATCAGTGAGATTCGGGGAAACTATGGCTACACCTTC

V: TRBV5-4
J: TRBJ2-7
size: NA
D: NA
CDR3: CASSSTRDTEQYF
DNA: TGTGCCAGCAGCTCGACCCGGGACACTGAGCAGTACTTC

V: TRBV5-4
J: TRBJ2-5
size: NA
D: TRBD2
CDR3: CASSFGEGETQYF
DNA: TGTGCCAGCAGCTTCGGGGAGGGAGAGACCCAGTACTTC

V: TRBV7-2
J: TRBJ2-1
size: NA
D: TRBD1
CDR3: CASSLRYTGTGRLNEQFF
DNA: TGTGCCAGCAGCTTAAGGTATACCGGGACAGGCCGCCTCAATGAGCAGTTCTTC

V: TRBV11-2
J: TRBJ2-7
size: NA
D: NA
CDR3: CASSTDSLDEQYF
DNA: TGTGCCAGTTCGACGGACTCGCTAGACGAGCAGTACTTC

V: TRBV4-1
J: TRBJ2-3
size: NA
D: TRBD2
CDR3: CASSRGLAGGSFTDTQYF
DNA: TGCGCCAGCAGCCGAGGACTAGCGGGGGGCTCTTTTACAGATACGCAGTATTTT

V: TRBV27
J: TRBJ1-1
size: NA
D: NA
CDR3: CASSFGQLNTEAFF
DNA: TGTGCCAGCAGTTTCGGACAGCTTAACACTGAAGCTTTCTTT

V: TRBV10-3
J: TRBJ2-7
size: NA
D: NA
CDR3: CAISEGGAEQYF
DNA: TGTGCCATCAGTGAGGGGGGCGCCGAGCAGTACTTC

V: TRBV25-1
J: TRBJ2-5
size: once
D: NA
CDR3: CASSDDNQETQYF
DNA: TGTGCCAGCAGTGACGACAACCAAGAGACCCAGTACTTC

V: TRBV7-3
J: TRBJ2-1
size: NA
D: TRBD2
CDR3: CASSLGGLAADEQFF
DNA: TGTGCCAGCAGCTTAGGCGGGCTAGCGGCAGATGAGCAGTTCTTC

V: TRBV6-4
J: TRBJ2-1
size: NA
D: TRBD2
CDR3: CASSPRAGGAAEQFF
DNA: TGTGCCAGCAGTCCTCGAGCGGGGGGCGCCGCTGAGCAGTTCTTC

V: TRBV6-2/TRBV6-3
J: TRBJ1-1
size: NA
D: TRBD1
CDR3: CASTPHLTGGYLGEAFF
DNA: TGTGCCAGCACCCCCCACCTTACAGGGGGTTATTTGGGTGAAGCTTTCTTT

V: TRBV18
J: TRBJ2-5
size: NA
D: NA
CDR3: CASSPGAVQETQYF
DNA: TGTGCCAGCTCACCAGGGGCAGTTCAAGAGACCCAGTACTTC

V: TRBV15
J: TRBJ1-1
size: NA
D: NA
CDR3: CATSSGTQNTEAFF
DNA: TGTGCCACCAGCAGCGGGACACAAAACACTGAAGCTTTCTTT

V: TRBV27
J: TRBJ1-6
size: NA
D: TRBD1
CDR3: CASSFSRQGRRNSPLHF
DNA: TGTGCCAGCAGTTTCTCACGACAGGGTAGGCGTAATTCACCCCTCCACTTT

V: TRBV5-1
J: TRBJ2-4
size: NA
D: TRBD1
CDR3: CASSPNPGTGLNIQYF
DNA: TGCGCCAGCAGCCCTAACCCCGGGACAGGATTAAACATTCAGTACTTC

V: TRBV19
J: TRBJ1-1
size: few
D: NA
CDR3: CASSMERRTEAFF
DNA: TGTGCCAGTAGTATGGAGAGGAGGACTGAAGCTTTCTTT

V: TRBV3-1/TRBV3-2
J: TRBJ1-4
size: NA
D: TRBD1
CDR3: CASSQGTGSEKLFF
DNA: TGTGCCAGCAGCCAAGGGACAGGGAGTGAAAAACTGTTTTTT

V: TRBV6-5
J: TRBJ1-3
size: NA
D: NA
CDR3: CASSTQQGSGNTIYF
DNA: TGTGCCAGCAGTACCCAACAGGGCTCTGGAAACACCATATATTTT

V: TRBV2
J: TRBJ2-7
size: NA
D: NA
CDR3: CASSPGDGGQYF
DNA: TGTGCCAGCAGCCCGGGGGATGGGGGGCAGTACTTC

V: TRBV2
J: TRBJ1-2
size: NA
D: NA
CDR3: CASSEQGNYGYTF
DNA: TGTGCCAGCAGTGAACAGGGGAACTATGGCTACACCTTC

V: TRBV18
J: TRBJ2-7
size: NA
D: TRBD2
CDR3: CASSRPGGRTYEQYF
DNA: TGTGCCAGCTCACGACCGGGGGGGAGGACCTACGAGCAGTACTTC

V: TRBV20-1
J: TRBJ1-2
size: many
D: TRBD1
CDR3: CSAPDRNGYTF
DNA: TGCAGTGCCCCGGACAGGAATGGCTACACCTTC

V: TRBV9
J: TRBJ2-1
size: once
D: NA
CDR3: CASSPSPRRGDNEQFF
DNA: TGTGCCAGCAGCCCATCCCCCCGGAGGGGCGACAATGAGCAGTTCTTC

V: TRBV11-2
J: TRBJ1-1
size: few
D: TRBD1
CDR3: CASSFYRGQGTEAFF
DNA: TGTGCCAGCAGCTTCTACAGGGGGCAAGGCACTGAAGCTTTCTTT

V: TRBV11-2
J: TRBJ1-6
size: few
D: NA
CDR3: CASSFLEGAKSPLHF
DNA: TGTGCCAGCAGCTTTCTGGAAGGGGCAAAATCACCCCTCCACTTT

V: TRBV11-2
J: TRBJ2-5
size: few
D: NA
CDR3: CASSLGGSRLGETQYF
DNA: TGTGCCAGCAGCTTAGGCGGATCCCGCCTGGGAGAGACCCAGTACTTC

V: TRBV7-2
J: TRBJ1-2
size: NA
D: NA
CDR3: CASSLGLVPGYTF
DNA: TGTGCCAGCAGCTTAGGGCTCGTCCCTGGCTACACCTTC

V: TRBV2
J: TRBJ1-2
size: few
D: NA
CDR3: CASRASQGNYGYTF
DNA: TGTGCCAGCAGAGCCAGTCAGGGGAACTATGGCTACACCTTC

V: TRBV5-4
J: TRBJ2-7
size: NA
D: NA
CDR3: CASSSGPYEQYF
DNA: TGTGCCAGCAGCTCAGGGCCCTACGAGCAGTACTTC

V: TRBV19
J: TRBJ1-5
size: NA
D: NA
CDR3: CASSIGDSNNQPQHF
DNA: TGTGCCAGTAGTATTGGTGACAGCAACAATCAGCCCCAGCATTTT

V: TRBV19
J: TRBJ1-1
size: NA
D: TRBD1
CDR3: CASRDTGVTEAFF
DNA: TGTGCCAGTAGAGACACAGGGGTCACTGAAGCTTTCTTT

V: TRBV15
J: TRBJ1-3
size: NA
D: NA
CDR3: CATSRDYPGNTIYF
DNA: TGTGCCACCAGCAGAGATTATCCTGGAAACACCATATATTTT

V: TRBV5-4
J: TRBJ2-2
size: NA
D: NA
CDR3: CASSLETPDTGELFF
DNA: TGTGCCAGCAGCTTGGAGACACCCGACACCGGGGAGCTGTTTTTT

V: TRBV18
J: TRBJ1-5
size: NA
D: TRBD1
CDR3: CASSLGQGAVQPQHF
DNA: TGTGCCAGCTCGCTCGGACAGGGGGCTGTTCAGCCCCAGCATTTT

V: TRBV4-1
J: TRBJ2-1
size: NA
D: NA
CDR3: CASSQARVSYNEQFF
DNA: TGCGCCAGCAGCCAAGCCAGGGTGAGCTACAATGAGCAGTTCTTC

V: TRBV7-8
J: TRBJ1-4
size: NA
D: NA
CDR3: CASSSLRGSYNEKLFF
DNA: TGTGCCAGCAGCTCCTTGAGGGGGAGCTATAATGAAAAACTGTTTTTT

V: TRBV24-1
J: TRBJ2-5
size: NA
D: TRBD2
CDR3: CATSDRSVNASRGGRETQYF
DNA: TGTGCCACCAGTGATCGGTCGGTTAACGCTTCGCGGGGGGGACGAGAGACCCAGTACTTC

V: TRBV6-5
J: TRBJ1-5
size: NA
D: TRBD1
CDR3: CASRLGQGGQPQHF
DNA: TGTGCCAGCAGGCTCGGACAGGGCGGTCAGCCCCAGCATTTT

V: TRBV6-5
J: TRBJ1-5
size: NA
D: NA
CDR3: CASRRSANQPQHF
DNA: TGTGCCAGCAGGAGGAGCGCTAATCAGCCCCAGCATTTT

V: TRBV29-1
J: TRBJ1-5
size: NA
D: TRBD1
CDR3: CSVSTGGNQPQHF
DNA: TGCAGCGTTTCTACAGGGGGTAATCAGCCCCAGCATTTT